The present T cell receptor (beta chain) was sequenced within a study of regulatory T cells in long-lasting Graves disease. This clonotype was seen many times. Stated time point: newly diagnosed GD, antithyroid drugs for less than 3 months. With RNA extracted from PBMCs as input, the TCR library was made. Arm-PCR with iRepertoire HTBI primers amplified the CDR3 regions for these TCR beta libraries. MiXCR, applied by TCRdb to the multiplex PCR reads, yields one record per CDR3 protein. The data show 540,000 or so distinct CDR3 sequences, roughly 13% seen once. This same sample was also taken into another study, of T cells in Graves' hyperthyroidism and ophthalmopathy. That investigation notes: In making diagnoses, clinical symptoms, serum thyroxine and TRAb, thyroid ultrasound and orbital computed tomography were all used.

This specimen was peripheral blood mononuclear cells (PBMCs), taken at new diagnosis, from a patient treated with antithyroid drugs. This TCR derives from a man aged 30-40 years with Graves disease.

Here the CDR3 DNA reads TGCAGCGCCGGGACGCCCGGTAATGAGCAGTTCTTC. Translation gives CSAGTPGNEQFF. This rearrangement joins TRBV29-1 to TRBJ2-1; TRBD1 or TRBD2 may be the D gene (5 bases each). Germline CDR1 SQVTM, CDR2 ANQGSEA. CDR3 length: 12 amino acids. The V gene lost 7 bases and the J gene lost 7 bases, with 14 bases spanning the gap.